This T cell receptor beta chain is drawn from a study of T cell responses to AZD1222 COVID-19 vaccine. The V gene's germline CDR1 is LGHDT and CDR2 YNNKEL (reference sequence). V lost 1 base and J lost 3, with 12 bases in between. The CDR3 contains 15 residues. This clone has a single count. Its specificity is not known. Second doses were pooled across both intervals (about 4 or about 12 weeks). Sequenced by immunoSEQ multiplex PCR; TCRdb stores in-frame clones only, minus some. The sample lists about 160,000 clones; roughly nine tenths were seen once. Whole-study findings and limits: Vaccine-associated CD4 TCRs ranged over spike, dominating at 160-218 and 743-854. Repertoire collection took place solely once the T cell response had peaked. Donor demographics were predominantly white British with a female majority; clonal diversity may be underestimated.

This sequence originates from an adult who received the AZD1222 COVID-19 vaccine. The chain carries TRBV3-1 (or the pseudogene TRBV3-2) and TRBJ1-2; tentative D call: TRBD1 (5 bases). The material sequenced was peripheral blood, taken 28 days after the second AZD1222 dose. The CDR3 nucleotides are TGTGCCAGCAGCCAAGGGGGCAGGCCAGACTATGGCTACACCTTC. This encodes CASSQGGRPDYGYTF.